This is a list of T cell receptor beta chains from one sample in a study of blood T cell repertoires in COVID-19. Measured with immunoSEQ multiplex PCR; TCRdb has only the in-frame clones, and not every one. The data contain 110,000 to 150,000 clones, roughly 85% of them seen just once; the ten biggest clones take up about 4.5%. Sequenced: PBMCs or T cells enriched from blood (not recorded which). Receptors were obtained from a man in his forties or fifties who had recovered from COVID-19. CDR3s include the opening cysteine and the closing phenylalanine or tryptophan. D genes are given only for firm matches. For some rows the clone size is stated as once, few or many, or as a class when expanded; others skip it.

clone size: NA; V gene: TRBV11-2; J gene: TRBJ2-7; D gene: TRBD2; CDR3 DNA: TGTGCCAGCAGCTTTCCCTCTACGACGGGGGGCGAGCAGTACTTC; CDR3 protein: CASSFPSTTGGEQYF
clone size: once; V gene: TRBV6-5; J gene: TRBJ1-2; D gene: NA; CDR3 DNA: TGTGCCAGCAGTTACTCGAGGGGGGGGTCGGATGGCTACACCTTC; CDR3 protein: CASSYSRGGSDGYTF
clone size: NA; V gene: TRBV5-8; J gene: TRBJ1-1; D gene: TRBD1; CDR3 DNA: TGTGCCAGCACCAATGGTAGGGGACAGGGGAGCACTGAAGCTTTCTTT; CDR3 protein: CASTNGRGQGSTEAFF
clone size: NA; V gene: TRBV19; J gene: TRBJ1-5; D gene: NA; CDR3 DNA: TGTGCCAGTAGACGGACAGATTTGAGCAATCAGCCCCAGCATTTT; CDR3 protein: CASRRTDLSNQPQHF
clone size: NA; V gene: TRBV9; J gene: TRBJ2-7; D gene: NA; CDR3 DNA: TGTGCCAGCAGCAAGTCCCCAGGATACTACGAGCAGTACTTC; CDR3 protein: CASSKSPGYYEQYF
clone size: NA; V gene: TRBV5-4; J gene: TRBJ1-6; D gene: NA; CDR3 DNA: TGTGCCAGCAGCTTGGACCAGTCACCCCTCCACTTT; CDR3 protein: CASSLDQSPLHF
clone size: NA; V gene: TRBV5-5; J gene: TRBJ2-1; D gene: NA; CDR3 DNA: TGTGCCAGCAGCTCTAAAGGTCCAGCTCCCGGGTCCTACAATGAGCAGTTCTTC; CDR3 protein: CASSSKGPAPGSYNEQFF
clone size: few; V gene: TRBV4-3; J gene: TRBJ1-1; D gene: NA; CDR3 DNA: TGCGCCAGCAGCCAAGGGCTTAGAGGGAATATGAACACTGAAGCTTTCTTT; CDR3 protein: CASSQGLRGNMNTEAFF
clone size: NA; V gene: TRBV18; J gene: TRBJ1-2; D gene: TRBD1; CDR3 DNA: TGTGCCAGCTCACTAACAGGGGGCGAAACTTCCTATGGCTACACCTTC; CDR3 protein: CASSLTGGETSYGYTF
clone size: few; V gene: TRBV18; J gene: TRBJ2-5; D gene: TRBD2; CDR3 DNA: TGTGCCAGCTCACCAAGGACAATGGCTGGACTAGCGGGGGGCCGCCAAGAGACCCAGTACTTC; CDR3 protein: CASSPRTMAGLAGGRQETQYF
clone size: NA; V gene: TRBV24-1; J gene: TRBJ1-3; D gene: TRBD1; CDR3 DNA: TGTGCCACTCATGACCGGGACAGGGATTTTTTGGCAGGAAACACCATATATTTT; CDR3 protein: CATHDRDRDFLAGNTIYF
clone size: NA; V gene: TRBV5-6; J gene: TRBJ2-5; D gene: TRBD1; CDR3 DNA: TGTGCCAGCAGCTTGGGGGCCGACAGGGGGCTTGAGACCCAGTACTTC; CDR3 protein: CASSLGADRGLETQYF
clone size: NA; V gene: TRBV10-1; J gene: TRBJ1-2; D gene: NA; CDR3 DNA: TGCGCCAGCAGTGAGTCGGGCAGGATGAATGGCTACACCTTC; CDR3 protein: CASSESGRMNGYTF
clone size: NA; V gene: TRBV2; J gene: TRBJ1-4; D gene: NA; CDR3 DNA: TGTGCCAGCAGTCCCATCAGTGTGTCCCGAAAACTGTTTTTT; CDR3 protein: CASSPISVSRKLFF
clone size: NA; V gene: TRBV3-1/TRBV3-2; J gene: TRBJ2-5; D gene: TRBD2; CDR3 DNA: TGTGCCAGCAGCCAGACCTTGCGGGGGAAGGAGACCCAGTACTTC; CDR3 protein: CASSQTLRGKETQYF
clone size: NA; V gene: TRBV2; J gene: TRBJ1-6; D gene: TRBD1; CDR3 DNA: TGTGCCAGCAAGGACAGGGGGCTTTCACCCCTCCACTTT; CDR3 protein: CASKDRGLSPLHF
clone size: NA; V gene: TRBV5-1; J gene: TRBJ1-3; D gene: NA; CDR3 DNA: TGCGCCAGCAGCTTGGTAGGGGTCGCAGCCTTGTCTGGAAACACCATATATTTT; CDR3 protein: CASSLVGVAALSGNTIYF
clone size: NA; V gene: TRBV6-5; J gene: TRBJ1-6; D gene: TRBD1; CDR3 DNA: TGTGCCAGCAGAACTCAGGGGGGATCACCCCTCCACTTT; CDR3 protein: CASRTQGGSPLHF
clone size: once; V gene: TRBV28; J gene: TRBJ1-3; D gene: NA; CDR3 DNA: TGTGCCAGCAGTTTCCCCTCAGGGACTGGAAACACCATATATTTT; CDR3 protein: CASSFPSGTGNTIYF
clone size: NA; V gene: TRBV27; J gene: TRBJ2-1; D gene: TRBD1; CDR3 DNA: TGTGCCAGCAACCGGGACAGGGGATACAATGAGCAGTTCTTC; CDR3 protein: CASNRDRGYNEQFF
clone size: once; V gene: TRBV7-9; J gene: TRBJ2-5; D gene: NA; CDR3 DNA: TGTGCCAGCAGCTTAGGGGGGCCTAGCTCAGAGACCCAGTACTTC; CDR3 protein: CASSLGGPSSETQYF
clone size: NA; V gene: TRBV28; J gene: TRBJ1-5; D gene: NA; CDR3 DNA: TGTGCCAGCAGTTTAGGAGGGGGGGTCAATCAGCCCCAGCATTTT; CDR3 protein: CASSLGGGVNQPQHF
clone size: few; V gene: TRBV14; J gene: TRBJ2-7; D gene: TRBD2; CDR3 DNA: TGTGCCAGCAGCTCGCCGGGGGGGACTAGCGGCCCGAAACAGTACTTC; CDR3 protein: CASSSPGGTSGPKQYF
clone size: NA; V gene: TRBV6-2/TRBV6-3; J gene: TRBJ2-1; D gene: NA; CDR3 DNA: TGTGCCAGCAGTTACCCCTGGCCGCGTTGGAGTGAGCAGTTCTTC; CDR3 protein: CASSYPWPRWSEQFF
clone size: NA; V gene: TRBV4-1; J gene: TRBJ2-6; D gene: NA; CDR3 DNA: TGCGCCAGCAGCCAAGGGTCCAGCTCTGGGGCCAACGTCCTGACTTTC; CDR3 protein: CASSQGSSSGANVLTF
clone size: NA; V gene: TRBV5-1; J gene: TRBJ2-1; D gene: NA; CDR3 DNA: TGCGCCAGCAGCTTGGTTCAGGGTTCCTACAATGAGCAGTTCTTC; CDR3 protein: CASSLVQGSYNEQFF
clone size: NA; V gene: TRBV5-1; J gene: TRBJ2-7; D gene: NA; CDR3 DNA: TGCGCCAGCAGTCCAGCCACCGGGACTGGAGGCTACGAGCAGTACTTC; CDR3 protein: CASSPATGTGGYEQYF
clone size: NA; V gene: TRBV21-1; J gene: TRBJ1-3; D gene: NA; CDR3 DNA: TGTGCCAGCCTTAAGGTGCGGGGGGCGGCGGGAAACACCATATATTTT; CDR3 protein: CASLKVRGAAGNTIYF
clone size: NA; V gene: TRBV19; J gene: TRBJ2-5; D gene: TRBD1; CDR3 DNA: TGTGCCAGTAAAGCCTCCCCGTGGACAGGTCCCCGGACCCAGTACTTC; CDR3 protein: CASKASPWTGPRTQYF
clone size: few; V gene: TRBV30; J gene: TRBJ1-6; D gene: NA; CDR3 DNA: TGTGCCTGGAGTGTCGGGATTGCGGGGAATTCACCCCTCCACTTT; CDR3 protein: CAWSVGIAGNSPLHF
clone size: NA; V gene: TRBV7-6; J gene: TRBJ2-5; D gene: TRBD2; CDR3 DNA: TGTGCCAGCAGCCCAGGGTCTAGCGGGAGTGAGACCCAGTACTTC; CDR3 protein: CASSPGSSGSETQYF
clone size: NA; V gene: TRBV27; J gene: TRBJ1-2; D gene: TRBD1; CDR3 DNA: TGTGCCAGCAGTCCAGGACAGGGCCTTTGGTTTGGCTACACCTTC; CDR3 protein: CASSPGQGLWFGYTF
clone size: NA; V gene: TRBV18; J gene: TRBJ1-2; D gene: NA; CDR3 DNA: TGTGCCAGCTCACCACGCACGACAGTCGACTATGGCTACACCTTC; CDR3 protein: CASSPRTTVDYGYTF
clone size: NA; V gene: TRBV2; J gene: TRBJ1-4; D gene: NA; CDR3 DNA: TGTGCCAGCAGATTTTTACAGGGACCTAATGAAAAACTGTTTTTT; CDR3 protein: CASRFLQGPNEKLFF
clone size: NA; V gene: TRBV30; J gene: TRBJ2-7; D gene: NA; CDR3 DNA: TGTGCCTGGAGGTCAGGGCAGCTAAACAGGGAGCCGGGGTGGGAGCAGTACTTC; CDR3 protein: CAWRSGQLNREPGWEQYF
clone size: NA; V gene: TRBV30; J gene: TRBJ1-1; D gene: NA; CDR3 DNA: TGTGCCTGGGGTGCAGGCCTTAGAACAGAAGCTTTCTTT; CDR3 protein: CAWGAGLRTEAFF
clone size: NA; V gene: TRBV18; J gene: TRBJ2-5; D gene: NA; CDR3 DNA: TGTGCCAGCTCACCACGGCCAGAAGAGACCCAGTACTTC; CDR3 protein: CASSPRPEETQYF
clone size: NA; V gene: TRBV28; J gene: TRBJ1-5; D gene: NA; CDR3 DNA: TGTGCCAGCAGTCCGAGGGTTTTTAGCAATCAGCCCCAGCATTTT; CDR3 protein: CASSPRVFSNQPQHF
clone size: NA; V gene: TRBV7-2; J gene: TRBJ2-3; D gene: NA; CDR3 DNA: TGTGCCAGCAGCTTCCAAGGTGGAGTGGAAGATACGCAGTATTTT; CDR3 protein: CASSFQGGVEDTQYF
clone size: NA; V gene: TRBV18; J gene: TRBJ2-7; D gene: TRBD2; CDR3 DNA: TGTGCCAGCTCACCACCCCGACTAGCGGGGATAACCTACGAGCAGTACTTC; CDR3 protein: CASSPPRLAGITYEQYF